A selection of T cell receptor beta chains follows, all from one sample in a study of blood T cells in healthy people across ages. TCRdb reanalysed the 5' RACE reads using MiXCR and keeps one entry per CDR3 protein. The table includes fewer than 800,000 distinct CDR3 sequences, more than 20% detected once. Sequencing was carried out using blood. The receptor source for this set is a man between 65 and 85 years old in good health. Each CDR3 is given with its conserved first and last residue. The order of the fields is clone size, D gene, V gene, J gene, CDR3 protein, CDR3 DNA. The D gene is left open where the match is weak. The size of a clone is reported for some rows only, either as once, few or many, or as a class for expanded clones.

abundance: .
d_gene: TRBD1
v_gene: TRBV28
j_gene: TRBJ2-7
CDR3aa: CASSLPPGQNSYEQYF
CDR3nt: TGTGCCAGCAGTCTTCCACCGGGACAGAACTCCTACGAGCAGTACTTC

abundance: few
d_gene: TRBD1
v_gene: TRBV29-1
j_gene: TRBJ2-2
CDR3aa: CSVEGLSTGTLTGELFF
CDR3nt: TGCAGCGTTGAAGGTTTATCGACAGGGACCCTCACCGGGGAGCTGTTTTTT

abundance: many
d_gene: .
v_gene: TRBV7-2
j_gene: TRBJ2-7
CDR3aa: CASSLKVALDYEQYF
CDR3nt: TGTGCCAGCAGCTTAAAGGTTGCACTGGACTACGAGCAGTACTTC

abundance: .
d_gene: .
v_gene: TRBV20-1
j_gene: TRBJ2-2
CDR3aa: CSAYRLVPTGELFF
CDR3nt: TGCAGTGCTTACCGACTAGTCCCCACCGGGGAGCTGTTTTTT

abundance: many
d_gene: .
v_gene: TRBV7-6
j_gene: TRBJ1-3
CDR3aa: CASSPRGAHGNTIYF
CDR3nt: TGTGCCAGCAGTCCTAGGGGGGCGCACGGAAACACCATATATTTT

abundance: .
d_gene: TRBD1
v_gene: TRBV20-1
j_gene: TRBJ1-1
CDR3aa: CSARTGGGEAFF
CDR3nt: TGCAGTGCTCGAACAGGGGGTGGTGAAGCTTTCTTT

abundance: .
d_gene: .
v_gene: TRBV7-2
j_gene: TRBJ1-5
CDR3aa: CASSLASTSNQPQHF
CDR3nt: TGTGCCAGCAGCTTAGCTTCCACTAGCAATCAGCCCCAGCATTTT

abundance: .
d_gene: .
v_gene: TRBV20-1
j_gene: TRBJ2-2
CDR3aa: CSARDLRNTGELFF
CDR3nt: TGCAGTGCTAGAGATCTCCGGAACACCGGGGAGCTGTTTTTT

abundance: .
d_gene: TRBD2
v_gene: TRBV6-2/TRBV6-3
j_gene: TRBJ2-3
CDR3aa: CASTDEGTGTSGPDTQYF
CDR3nt: TGTGCCAGCACCGACGAGGGCACCGGGACTAGCGGGCCAGATACGCAGTATTTT

abundance: .
d_gene: TRBD1
v_gene: TRBV20-1
j_gene: TRBJ1-6
CDR3aa: CSARRQGVNPPLHF
CDR3nt: TGCAGTGCTAGAAGACAGGGGGTAAATCCACCCCTCCACTTT

abundance: .
d_gene: TRBD1
v_gene: TRBV19
j_gene: TRBJ2-5
CDR3aa: CASSEDRGLPQETQYF
CDR3nt: TGTGCCAGTAGTGAAGACAGGGGCCTCCCCCAAGAGACCCAGTACTTC

abundance: many
d_gene: TRBD1
v_gene: TRBV4-1
j_gene: TRBJ1-4
CDR3aa: CASSQARDRGHEKLFF
CDR3nt: TGCGCCAGCAGCCAAGCTCGGGACAGGGGGCATGAAAAACTGTTTTTT

abundance: .
d_gene: .
v_gene: TRBV6-2/TRBV6-3
j_gene: TRBJ2-1
CDR3aa: CASSYSRLTEQFF
CDR3nt: TGTGCCAGCAGTTACAGTCGCCTCACGGAGCAGTTCTTC

abundance: .
d_gene: TRBD2
v_gene: TRBV3-1
j_gene: TRBJ2-2
CDR3aa: CASSQALAGGSGELFF
CDR3nt: TGTGCCAGCAGCCAAGCACTAGCGGGAGGTTCCGGGGAGCTGTTTTTT

abundance: few
d_gene: .
v_gene: TRBV5-1
j_gene: TRBJ1-1
CDR3aa: CASSVSSWDTEAFF
CDR3nt: TGCGCCAGCAGTGTCTCTTCATGGGACACTGAAGCTTTCTTT

abundance: .
d_gene: .
v_gene: TRBV20-1
j_gene: TRBJ2-5
CDR3aa: CSAIQGGLGETQYF
CDR3nt: TGCAGTGCTATCCAGGGAGGCCTTGGAGAGACCCAGTACTTC

abundance: .
d_gene: TRBD2
v_gene: TRBV6-5
j_gene: TRBJ2-7
CDR3aa: CASSYHYPGTTLVEQYF
CDR3nt: TGTGCCAGCAGTTACCATTACCCCGGGACTACCTTGGTCGAGCAGTACTTC

abundance: .
d_gene: .
v_gene: TRBV2
j_gene: TRBJ2-3
CDR3aa: CASSLGVGRATDTQYF
CDR3nt: TGTGCCAGCAGTCTGGGAGTGGGCCGAGCCACAGATACGCAGTATTTT

abundance: few
d_gene: .
v_gene: TRBV4-1
j_gene: TRBJ2-7
CDR3aa: CASSQAGTSPYEQYF
CDR3nt: TGCGCCAGCAGCCAGGCCGGGACGTCTCCCTACGAGCAGTACTTC

abundance: few
d_gene: .
v_gene: TRBV6-2/TRBV6-3
j_gene: TRBJ2-1
CDR3aa: CASSYGGLDNEQFF
CDR3nt: TGTGCCAGCAGTTACGGGGGGCTGGACAATGAGCAGTTCTTC

abundance: .
d_gene: TRBD1
v_gene: TRBV20-1
j_gene: TRBJ2-7
CDR3aa: CSARMGQAAYEQYF
CDR3nt: TGCAGTGCTAGAATGGGACAGGCCGCCTACGAGCAGTACTTC

abundance: few
d_gene: .
v_gene: TRBV10-2
j_gene: TRBJ2-7
CDR3aa: CASSVGEVEGEQYF
CDR3nt: TGCGCCAGCAGTGTAGGCGAGGTGGAGGGGGAGCAGTACTTC

abundance: .
d_gene: TRBD2
v_gene: TRBV20-1
j_gene: TRBJ2-7
CDR3aa: CSARSGLDSYEQYF
CDR3nt: TGCAGTGCTAGATCGGGACTAGATTCCTACGAGCAGTACTTC

abundance: few
d_gene: .
v_gene: TRBV20-1
j_gene: TRBJ2-7
CDR3aa: CSAKRDSPYEQYF
CDR3nt: TGCAGTGCTAAGCGGGACAGCCCCTACGAGCAGTACTTC

abundance: .
d_gene: .
v_gene: TRBV7-2
j_gene: TRBJ2-5
CDR3aa: CASSQRLSSGQETQYF
CDR3nt: TGTGCCAGCAGCCAGAGACTGAGTAGCGGCCAAGAGACCCAGTACTTC

abundance: .
d_gene: TRBD2
v_gene: TRBV10-3
j_gene: TRBJ2-5
CDR3aa: CAISESAGGFKETQYF
CDR3nt: TGTGCCATCAGTGAGTCAGCGGGAGGTTTTAAGGAGACCCAGTACTTC